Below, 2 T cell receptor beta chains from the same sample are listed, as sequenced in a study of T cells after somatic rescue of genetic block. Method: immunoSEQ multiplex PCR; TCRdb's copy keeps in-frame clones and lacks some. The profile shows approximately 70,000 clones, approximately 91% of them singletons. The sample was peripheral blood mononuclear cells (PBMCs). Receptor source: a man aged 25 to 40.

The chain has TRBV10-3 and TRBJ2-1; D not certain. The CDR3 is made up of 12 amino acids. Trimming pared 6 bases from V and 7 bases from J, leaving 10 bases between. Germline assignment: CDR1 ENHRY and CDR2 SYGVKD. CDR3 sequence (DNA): TGTGCCATCAGCGTGATGGGGAATGAGCAGTTCTTC. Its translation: CAISVMGNEQFF.

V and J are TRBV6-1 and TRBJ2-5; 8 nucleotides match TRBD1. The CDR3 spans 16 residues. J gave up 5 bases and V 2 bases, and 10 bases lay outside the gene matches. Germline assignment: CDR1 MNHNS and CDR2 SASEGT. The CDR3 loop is CASSESGTGLRETQYF. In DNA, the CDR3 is TGTGCCAGCAGTGAATCGGGGACAGGCCTCCGGGAGACCCAGTACTTC.